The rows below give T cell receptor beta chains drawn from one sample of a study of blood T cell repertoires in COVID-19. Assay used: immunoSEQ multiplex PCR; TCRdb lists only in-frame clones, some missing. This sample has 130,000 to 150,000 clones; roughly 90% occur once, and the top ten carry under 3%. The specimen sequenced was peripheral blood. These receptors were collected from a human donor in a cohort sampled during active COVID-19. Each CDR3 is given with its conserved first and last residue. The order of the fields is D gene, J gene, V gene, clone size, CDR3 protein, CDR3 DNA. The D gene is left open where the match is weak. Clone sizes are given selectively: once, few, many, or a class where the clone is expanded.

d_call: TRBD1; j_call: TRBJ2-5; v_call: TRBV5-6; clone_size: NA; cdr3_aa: CASSRGTGALRTQYF; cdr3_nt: TGTGCCAGCAGCCGCGGGACAGGGGCCCTCCGGACCCAGTACTTC
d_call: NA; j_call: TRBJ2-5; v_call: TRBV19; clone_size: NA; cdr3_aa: CASSMAGSETQYF; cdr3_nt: TGTGCCAGTAGTATGGCAGGGTCAGAGACCCAGTACTTC
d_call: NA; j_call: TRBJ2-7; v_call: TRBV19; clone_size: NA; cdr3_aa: CASSIGGLSYEQYF; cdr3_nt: TGTGCCAGTAGTATTGGCGGCCTCAGCTACGAGCAGTACTTC
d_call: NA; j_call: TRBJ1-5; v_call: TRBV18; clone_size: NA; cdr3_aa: CASSPERRQSYSNQPQHF; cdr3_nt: TGTGCCAGCTCACCCGAAAGACGACAGAGTTATAGCAATCAGCCCCAGCATTTT
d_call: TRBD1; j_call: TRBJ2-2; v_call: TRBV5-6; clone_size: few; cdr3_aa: CASSRDRGSTGELFF; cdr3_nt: TGTGCCAGCAGCCGGGACAGGGGGAGCACCGGGGAGCTGTTTTTT
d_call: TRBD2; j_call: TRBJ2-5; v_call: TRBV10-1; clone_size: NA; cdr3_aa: CASSAGTSGNQETQYF; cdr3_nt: TGCGCCAGCAGTGCCGGGACTAGCGGGAACCAAGAGACCCAGTACTTC
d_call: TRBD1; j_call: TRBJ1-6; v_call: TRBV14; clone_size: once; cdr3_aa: CASSHPDRQSPLHF; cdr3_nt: TGTGCCAGCAGCCATCCGGACAGGCAATCACCCCTCCACTTT
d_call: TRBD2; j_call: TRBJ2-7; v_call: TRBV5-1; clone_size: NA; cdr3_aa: CASSFRAGANEQYF; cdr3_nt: TGCGCCAGCAGCTTCCGAGCGGGAGCAAACGAGCAGTACTTC
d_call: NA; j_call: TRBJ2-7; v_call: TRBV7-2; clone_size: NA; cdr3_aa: CASSLAGSSYEQYF; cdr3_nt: TGTGCCAGCAGCTTAGCGGGGAGCTCCTACGAGCAGTACTTC
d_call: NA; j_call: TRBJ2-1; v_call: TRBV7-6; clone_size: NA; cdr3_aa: CASRPDRTLGNEQFF; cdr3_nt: TGTGCCAGCAGACCAGACAGGACCTTAGGCAATGAGCAGTTCTTC
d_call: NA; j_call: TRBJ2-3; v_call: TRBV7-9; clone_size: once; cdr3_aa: CASSLARGGTQYF; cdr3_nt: TGTGCCAGCAGCTTAGCGAGGGGGGGTACGCAGTATTTT
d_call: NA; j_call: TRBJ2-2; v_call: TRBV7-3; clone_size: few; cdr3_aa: CASSFSVAGELFF; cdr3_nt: TGTGCCAGCAGCTTTTCCGTTGCCGGGGAGCTGTTTTTT
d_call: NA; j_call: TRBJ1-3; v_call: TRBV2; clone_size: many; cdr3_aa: CASREGRSILGNTIYF; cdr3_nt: TGTGCCAGCAGGGAGGGACGGAGCATCCTAGGAAACACCATATATTTT
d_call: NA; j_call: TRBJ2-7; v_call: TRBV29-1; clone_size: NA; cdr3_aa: CSVEGVEGKRYEQYF; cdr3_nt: TGCAGCGTTGAAGGTGTAGAGGGCAAACGCTACGAGCAGTACTTC
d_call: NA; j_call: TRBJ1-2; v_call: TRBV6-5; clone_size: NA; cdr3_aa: CASRDSYYGYTF; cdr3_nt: TGTGCCAGCAGGGACAGCTACTATGGCTACACCTTC
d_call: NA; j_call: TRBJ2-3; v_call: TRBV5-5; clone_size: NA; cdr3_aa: CASSPGTPTDTQYF; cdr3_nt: TGTGCCAGCAGCCCCGGGACTCCCACAGATACGCAGTATTTT
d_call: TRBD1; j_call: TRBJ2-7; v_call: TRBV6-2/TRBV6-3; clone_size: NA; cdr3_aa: CASSLRTGPYEQYF; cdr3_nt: TGTGCCAGCAGTTTAAGGACAGGACCCTACGAGCAGTACTTC
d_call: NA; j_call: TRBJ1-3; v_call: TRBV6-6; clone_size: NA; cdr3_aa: CASSPSGGSGNTIYF; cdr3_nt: TGTGCCAGCAGTCCCAGCGGGGGATCTGGAAACACCATATATTTT
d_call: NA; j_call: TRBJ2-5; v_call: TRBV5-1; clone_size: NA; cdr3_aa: CASSLASVQETQYF; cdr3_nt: TGCGCCAGCAGCTTGGCCTCGGTCCAAGAGACCCAGTACTTC
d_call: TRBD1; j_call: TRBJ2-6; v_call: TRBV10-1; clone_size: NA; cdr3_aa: CASSESDRAGANVLTF; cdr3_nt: TGCGCCAGCAGTGAGTCGGACAGGGCTGGGGCCAACGTCCTGACTTTC
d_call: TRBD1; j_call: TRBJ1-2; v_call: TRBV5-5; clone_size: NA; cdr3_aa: CASSLGARGQGGYTF; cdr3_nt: TGTGCCAGCAGCTTGGGAGCTCGGGGACAGGGAGGCTACACCTTC
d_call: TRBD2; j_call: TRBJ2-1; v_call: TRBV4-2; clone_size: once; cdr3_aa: CASSPGGLAVASGEQFF; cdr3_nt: TGTGCCAGCAGCCCGGGGGGACTAGCGGTCGCCTCAGGGGAGCAGTTCTTC
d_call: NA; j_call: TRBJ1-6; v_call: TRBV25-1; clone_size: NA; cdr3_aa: CASLGGGSSPLHF; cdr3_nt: TGTGCCAGCTTAGGGGGTGGGAGTTCACCCCTCCACTTT
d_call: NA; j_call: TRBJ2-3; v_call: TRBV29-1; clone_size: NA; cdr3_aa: CTPHLGDTSRGDTQYF; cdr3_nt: TGCACCCCCCATCTAGGGGACACTTCCCGTGGAGATACGCAGTATTTT
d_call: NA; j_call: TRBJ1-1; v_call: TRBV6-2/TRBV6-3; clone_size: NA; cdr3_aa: CASSSFTEAFF; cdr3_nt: TGTGCCAGCAGCTCATTCACTGAAGCTTTCTTT
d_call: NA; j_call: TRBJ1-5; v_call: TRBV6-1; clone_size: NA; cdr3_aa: CASSDREGNQPQHF; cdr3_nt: TGTGCCAGCAGTGACAGGGAGGGCAATCAGCCCCAGCATTTT
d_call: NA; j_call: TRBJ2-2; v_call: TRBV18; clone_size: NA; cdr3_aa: CASSPRASRFTGELFF; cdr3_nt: TGTGCCAGCTCACCACGGGCTAGCCGATTCACCGGGGAGCTGTTTTTT
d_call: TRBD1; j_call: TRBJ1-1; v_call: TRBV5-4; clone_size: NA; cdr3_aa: CASSLGGTGVSNTEAFF; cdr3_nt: TGTGCCAGCAGCCTCGGCGGGACAGGGGTTTCGAACACTGAAGCTTTCTTT
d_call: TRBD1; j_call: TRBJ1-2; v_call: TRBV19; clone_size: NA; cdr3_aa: CASSPTGDRNGYTF; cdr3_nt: TGTGCCAGTAGCCCGACAGGGGACCGCAATGGCTACACCTTC
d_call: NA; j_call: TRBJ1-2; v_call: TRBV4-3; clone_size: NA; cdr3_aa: CASSQESRRGYGYTF; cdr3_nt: TGCGCCAGCAGCCAAGAATCCCGGCGGGGCTATGGCTACACCTTC
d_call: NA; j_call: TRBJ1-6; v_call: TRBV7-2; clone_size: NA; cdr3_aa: CASSSRRGNNSPLHF; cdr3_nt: TGTGCCAGCAGCTCGCGCCGGGGGAATAATTCACCCCTCCACTTT
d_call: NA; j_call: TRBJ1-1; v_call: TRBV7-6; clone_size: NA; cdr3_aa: CASSGGGGRTEAFF; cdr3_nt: TGTGCCAGCAGCGGTGGGGGGGGGCGGACTGAAGCTTTCTTT
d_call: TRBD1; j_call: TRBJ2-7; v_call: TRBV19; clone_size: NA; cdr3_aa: CASSTDRRSSYEQYF; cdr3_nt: TGTGCCAGTAGTACGGACAGGCGTAGCTCCTACGAGCAGTACTTC
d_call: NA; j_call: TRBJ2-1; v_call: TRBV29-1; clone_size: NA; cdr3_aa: CSCRGGTNNEQFF; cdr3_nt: TGCAGCTGCCGGGGCGGGACCAACAATGAGCAGTTCTTC
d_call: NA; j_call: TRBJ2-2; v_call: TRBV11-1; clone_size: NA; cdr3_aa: CASSPLRTGELFF; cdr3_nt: TGTGCCAGCAGCCCCCTAAGAACCGGGGAGCTGTTTTTT
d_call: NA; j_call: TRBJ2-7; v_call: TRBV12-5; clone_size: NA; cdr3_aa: CASGLATVFYEQYF; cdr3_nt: TGTGCTAGTGGTTTAGCGACAGTATTCTACGAGCAGTACTTC
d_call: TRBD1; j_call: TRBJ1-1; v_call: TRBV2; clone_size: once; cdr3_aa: CASSGHETGLSEAFF; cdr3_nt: TGTGCCAGCAGTGGACACGAGACAGGGTTGTCTGAAGCTTTCTTT
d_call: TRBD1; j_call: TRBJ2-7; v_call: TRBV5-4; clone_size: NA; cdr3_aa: CASSPWTGGNYEQYF; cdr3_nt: TGTGCCAGCAGCCCGTGGACAGGGGGAAACTACGAGCAGTACTTC
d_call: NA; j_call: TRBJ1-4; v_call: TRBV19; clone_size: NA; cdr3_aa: CASSINSIATNEKLFF; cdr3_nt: TGTGCCAGTAGTATCAACAGTATAGCAACTAATGAAAAACTGTTTTTT
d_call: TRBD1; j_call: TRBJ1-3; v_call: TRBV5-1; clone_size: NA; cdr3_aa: CASSLGQGEGNTIYF; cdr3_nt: TGCGCCAGCAGCTTGGGACAGGGTGAAGGAAACACCATATATTTT
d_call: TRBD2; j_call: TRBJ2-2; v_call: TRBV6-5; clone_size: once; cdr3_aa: CASKRLAGVTGELFF; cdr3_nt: TGTGCCAGCAAGCGACTAGCGGGAGTCACCGGGGAGCTGTTTTTT
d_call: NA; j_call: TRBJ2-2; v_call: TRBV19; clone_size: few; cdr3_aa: CASSISRNTGELFF; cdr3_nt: TGTGCCAGTAGTATTTCCCGGAACACCGGGGAGCTGTTTTTT
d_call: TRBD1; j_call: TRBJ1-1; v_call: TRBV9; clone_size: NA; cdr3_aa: CASSVVQGANTEAFF; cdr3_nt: TGTGCCAGCAGCGTAGTACAGGGGGCTAACACTGAAGCTTTCTTT